These T cell receptor beta chains were read from a single sample in a study of control samples from healthy donors and cancer patients. Measured with immunoSEQ multiplex PCR; TCRdb has only the in-frame clones, and not every one. The repertoire holds some 57,000 clones, approximately 96% seen once, with around 1.9% in the top ten. The sequencing sample was made of blood. The receptors shown here come from a woman aged 25-40 years in good health. Both conserved end residues are part of each CDR3. The D gene is left open where the match is weak. Not all rows give a size; the values are once, few, many and, for expanded clones, a class.

abundance	v_gene	j_gene	d_gene	CDR3nt	CDR3aa
NA	TRBV28	TRBJ2-2	NA	TGTGCCAGCAGTTTTCTTTTCGGGAGAAGCACCGGGGAGCTGTTTTTT	CASSFLFGRSTGELFF
NA	TRBV18	TRBJ2-3	NA	TGTGCCAGCTCATCTGGGGTCCGGCCAGATACGCAGTATTTT	CASSSGVRPDTQYF
NA	TRBV2	TRBJ1-2	TRBD1	TGTGCCAGCAGTATAGACAGGGAGTATGGCTACACCTTC	CASSIDREYGYTF
NA	TRBV27	TRBJ2-1	NA	TGTGCCAGCTCCACCGAAACGGGCGCGAATGAGCAGTTCTTC	CASSTETGANEQFF
NA	TRBV27	TRBJ2-5	NA	TGTGCCAGCAGTTTACTGTACCAAGAGACCCAGTACTTC	CASSLLYQETQYF
NA	TRBV19	TRBJ1-1	TRBD1	TGTGCCAGTAGTAAGACAGGGAGGGTAACTGAAGCTTTCTTT	CASSKTGRVTEAFF
few	TRBV6-1	TRBJ1-5	NA	TGTGCCAGCAGTGAAAGGCTTCCTTTGGGCAATCAGCCCCAGCATTTT	CASSERLPLGNQPQHF
NA	TRBV5-5	TRBJ1-6	NA	TGTGCCAGCAGCTCCCCGGACAGCTATAATTCACCCCTCCACTTT	CASSSPDSYNSPLHF
NA	TRBV28	TRBJ2-7	NA	TGTGCCAGCAGTTTACTGGGGACGTACGAGCAGTACTTC	CASSLLGTYEQYF
NA	TRBV2	TRBJ2-1	TRBD2	TGTGCCAGCAGTGAAGCACGCGGGAGTGAGGCTGAGCAGTTCTTC	CASSEARGSEAEQFF
NA	TRBV19	TRBJ2-7	NA	TGTGCCAGTAGTATAGCGGGAAGCTCCTACGAGCAGTACTTC	CASSIAGSSYEQYF
NA	TRBV6-6	TRBJ2-5	NA	TGTGCCAGCAGTTACCGAGGGGGACAAGAGACCCAGTACTTC	CASSYRGGQETQYF
NA	TRBV23-1	TRBJ2-2	TRBD1	TGCGCCAGCACCTACAGGGGCCTAACCGGGGAGCTGTTTTTT	CASTYRGLTGELFF
NA	TRBV19	TRBJ1-1	NA	TGTGCCCGTGGGGAGATGAACACTGAAGCTTTCTTT	CARGEMNTEAFF
NA	TRBV9	TRBJ2-3	NA	TGTGCCAGCAGCGTATCCCCGTTCACAGATACGCAGTATTTT	CASSVSPFTDTQYF
NA	TRBV28	TRBJ2-3	TRBD2	TGTGCCAGCAGTTCACTAGCGGGCCTAAGCGGAGATACGCAGTATTTT	CASSSLAGLSGDTQYF
NA	TRBV2	TRBJ2-7	TRBD1	TGTGCCAGCGCGGATGCCGGGACAGGGAACCACGAGCAGTACTTC	CASADAGTGNHEQYF
NA	TRBV2	TRBJ2-3	TRBD1	TGTGCCAGCAAACCCACAGGGGGGTCTAATACGCAGTATTTT	CASKPTGGSNTQYF
NA	TRBV5-1	TRBJ2-7	NA	TGCGCCAGCAGCCCTCGGGGAGGCTTGAGCTCCTACGAGCAGTACTTC	CASSPRGGLSSYEQYF
NA	TRBV9	TRBJ2-5	NA	TGTGCCAGCAGCACCGGCACCAACCAAGAGACCCAGTACTTC	CASSTGTNQETQYF
NA	TRBV4-2	TRBJ1-2	NA	TGTGCCAGCAGCCAAGATACGGACAATGGCTACACCTTC	CASSQDTDNGYTF
NA	TRBV7-3	TRBJ2-1	TRBD2	TGTGCCAGCAGCCTGGGGACTAGCGGGAGCTCCTACAATGAGCAGTTCTTC	CASSLGTSGSSYNEQFF
NA	TRBV6-5	TRBJ1-6	NA	TGTGCCAGCAGCCCGGTGGACTCCTATAATTCACCCCTCCACTTT	CASSPVDSYNSPLHF
NA	TRBV10-1	TRBJ2-3	NA	TGCGCCAGCAGTGAGTTAAGGGACTCAAGGACCACAGATACGCAGTATTTT	CASSELRDSRTTDTQYF
NA	TRBV27	TRBJ1-1	NA	TGTGCCAGCAGTTTTGGGCTCCGAGCCACTGAAGCTTTCTTT	CASSFGLRATEAFF
NA	TRBV20-1	TRBJ1-5	NA	TGCAGTGCCAGTACTAAGGTGGCTGGGGTGGCCCAGCATTTT	CSASTKVAGVAQHF
NA	TRBV7-9	TRBJ2-1	NA	TGTGCCAGCATTGTGGGTGAGCAGTTCTTC	CASIVGEQFF
NA	TRBV12-3/TRBV12-4	TRBJ2-7	NA	TGTGCCAGCAGTCGTCCTACAGGTGAAGAGCAGTACTTC	CASSRPTGEEQYF
NA	TRBV9	TRBJ2-1	TRBD2	TGTGCCAGCAGCCCCCACGGACTAGCGGGAGCGGGGGGCTCCTACAATGAGCAGTTCTTC	CASSPHGLAGAGGSYNEQFF
NA	TRBV5-1	TRBJ1-5	NA	TGCGCCAGCAGCTTGGAGGGAGGTCAGCCCCAGCATTTT	CASSLEGGQPQHF
NA	TRBV19	TRBJ1-2	TRBD1	TGTGCCAGTAGTATAGGTTGGACAGGGGACTATGGCTACACCTTC	CASSIGWTGDYGYTF
NA	TRBV6-5	TRBJ2-2	NA	TGTGCCAGCAGTTACTCGAACACCGGGGAGCTGTTTTTT	CASSYSNTGELFF
NA	TRBV19	TRBJ1-1	TRBD1	TGTGCCAGTATTGGCAGGGGGAGTACTGAAGCTTTCTTT	CASIGRGSTEAFF
once	TRBV11-2	TRBJ1-5	NA	TGTGCCAGCGGTCATAGCAATCAGCCCCAGCATTTT	CASGHSNQPQHF
NA	TRBV28	TRBJ1-2	NA	TGTGCCAGCAGTTCGACAGGACATAACTATGGCTACACCTTC	CASSSTGHNYGYTF
NA	TRBV5-1	TRBJ1-1	NA	TGCGCCAGCAGCCCCGCGGGCAGGGACACTGAAGCTTTCTTT	CASSPAGRDTEAFF
few	TRBV6-5	TRBJ2-6	NA	TGTGCCACTGCCCTGGGACCCGCTGGGGCCAACGTCCTGACTTTC	CATALGPAGANVLTF
NA	TRBV2	TRBJ1-4	NA	TGTGCCAGCAGTAGGGGCGCAACTAATGAAAAACTGTTTTTT	CASSRGATNEKLFF
NA	TRBV9	TRBJ2-1	TRBD2	TGTGCCAGCCCTGTCGAGAGCGGGAGCTCCTACAATGAGCAGTTCTTC	CASPVESGSSYNEQFF
NA	TRBV9	TRBJ2-2	TRBD1	TGTGCCAGCAGCGTAGGATGGGACAGGGCTAAACCTGCCGGGGAGCTGTTTTTT	CASSVGWDRAKPAGELFF
NA	TRBV28	TRBJ1-1	TRBD1	TGTGCCAGCAGATGGGGGGCAGGGGGGAACACTGAAGCTTTCTTT	CASRWGAGGNTEAFF
NA	TRBV30	TRBJ2-6	TRBD1	TGTGCGCGGACAGGGGGTATCTCTGGGGCCAACGTCCTGACTTTC	CARTGGISGANVLTF
NA	TRBV7-9	TRBJ1-6	NA	TGTGCCAGCAGCTCCGCCGGGGAAAACAATTCACCCCTCCACTTT	CASSSAGENNSPLHF
NA	TRBV6-1	TRBJ1-5	NA	TGTGCCAGCAGTGAATTTACAGTCCGTCAGCCCCAGCATTTT	CASSEFTVRQPQHF
NA	TRBV7-2	TRBJ2-1	TRBD2	TGTGCCAGCAGCAAGAGCGGGAGGAGATCCAATGAGCAGTTCTTC	CASSKSGRRSNEQFF
NA	TRBV2	TRBJ2-1	NA	TGTGCCAGCAGCCCGGGACTTGCGAGCTCCTACAATGAGCAGTTCTTC	CASSPGLASSYNEQFF
once	TRBV4-1	TRBJ2-1	TRBD2	TGCGCCAGCAGCCAAGCAGCGACTAGCGGGTCATCTAGCAATGAGCAGTTCTTC	CASSQAATSGSSSNEQFF
NA	TRBV29-1	TRBJ2-2	NA	TGCAGCGTTGGTGGGACGGGCACCGGGGAGCTGTTTTTT	CSVGGTGTGELFF
few	TRBV4-1	TRBJ1-6	NA	TGCGCCAGCAGCCCCCGGAGCTCCTATAATTCACCCCTCCACTTT	CASSPRSSYNSPLHF
NA	TRBV6-1	TRBJ2-7	TRBD1	TGTGCCAGCAGTGATCAGGCGGGACAGGCCTACGAGCAGTACTTC	CASSDQAGQAYEQYF
NA	TRBV5-4	TRBJ2-7	TRBD2	TGTGCCAGCAGCATTTTAGCGGGAGGAGAGCAGTACTTC	CASSILAGGEQYF
NA	TRBV9	TRBJ1-6	NA	TGTGCCAGCAGCGTATCACCCGCGGGGGCTGGTAATTCACCCCTCCACTTT	CASSVSPAGAGNSPLHF
few	TRBV4-2	TRBJ2-2	NA	TGTGCCAGCAGCCTTACCCCGGGTACCGGGGAGCTGTTTTTT	CASSLTPGTGELFF
NA	TRBV7-9	TRBJ2-5	NA	TGTGCCAGCAGCCCTCCCCGCGGGACCCAGTACTTC	CASSPPRGTQYF
NA	TRBV11-2	TRBJ2-5	NA	TGTGCCAGCAGTAGAGCACAAGAGACCCAGTACTTC	CASSRAQETQYF
NA	TRBV27	TRBJ2-3	TRBD2	TGTGCCAGCAGTTTCATAGCGGGAGCGTCCACAGATACGCAGTATTTT	CASSFIAGASTDTQYF
NA	TRBV6-5	TRBJ2-7	NA	TGTGCCAGCAGTTACGGAAGGACCTACGAGCAGTACTTC	CASSYGRTYEQYF